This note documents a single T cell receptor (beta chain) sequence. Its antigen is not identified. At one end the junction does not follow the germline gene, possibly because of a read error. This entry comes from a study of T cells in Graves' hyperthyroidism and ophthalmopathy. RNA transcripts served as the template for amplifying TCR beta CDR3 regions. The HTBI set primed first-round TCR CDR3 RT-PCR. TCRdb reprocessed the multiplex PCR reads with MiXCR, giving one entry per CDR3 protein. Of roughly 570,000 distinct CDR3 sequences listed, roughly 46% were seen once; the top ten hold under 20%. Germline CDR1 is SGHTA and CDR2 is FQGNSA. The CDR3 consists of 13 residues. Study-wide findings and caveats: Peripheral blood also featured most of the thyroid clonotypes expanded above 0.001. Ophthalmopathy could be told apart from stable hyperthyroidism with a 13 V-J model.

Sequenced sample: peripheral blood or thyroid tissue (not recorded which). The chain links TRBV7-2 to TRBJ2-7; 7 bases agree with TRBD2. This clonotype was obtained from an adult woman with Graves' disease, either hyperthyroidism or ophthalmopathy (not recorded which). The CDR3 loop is CANSLASGGLQYF. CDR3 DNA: TGTGCCAACAGCTTAGCTAGCGGAGGTTTGCAGTACTTC.